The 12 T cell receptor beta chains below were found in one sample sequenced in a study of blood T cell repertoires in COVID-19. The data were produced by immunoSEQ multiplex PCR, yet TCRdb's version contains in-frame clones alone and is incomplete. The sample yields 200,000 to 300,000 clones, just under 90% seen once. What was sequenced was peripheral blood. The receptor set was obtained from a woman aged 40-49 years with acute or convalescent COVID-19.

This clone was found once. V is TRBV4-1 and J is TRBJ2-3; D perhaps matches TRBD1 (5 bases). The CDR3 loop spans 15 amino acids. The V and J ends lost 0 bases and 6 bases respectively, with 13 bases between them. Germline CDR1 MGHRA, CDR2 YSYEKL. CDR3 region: CASSQDRETADTQYF. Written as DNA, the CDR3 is TGCGCCAGCAGCCAAGATCGTGAGACAGCGGATACGCAGTATTTT.

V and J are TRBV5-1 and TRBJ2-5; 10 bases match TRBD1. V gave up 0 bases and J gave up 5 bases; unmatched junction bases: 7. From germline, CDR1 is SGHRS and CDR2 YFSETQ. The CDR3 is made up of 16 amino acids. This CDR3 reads CASSLGGQGTGETQYF. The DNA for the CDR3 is TGCGCCAGCAGCTTGGGGGGACAGGGGACAGGCGAGACCCAGTACTTC.

In DNA form, the CDR3 reads TGTGCCAGCAGCCAAGCCGGGACTTCTAATGAGCAGTTCTTC. Translated: CASSQAGTSNEQFF. The chain employs TRBV3-1 (or the pseudogene TRBV3-2) and TRBJ2-1, with D perhaps TRBD2 (6 bases). Germline V gene data show CDR1 as LGHDT and CDR2 as YNNKEL (reference sequence). V was pared by 1 base and J by 7 bases, with 11 bases between. The CDR3 runs 14 residues.

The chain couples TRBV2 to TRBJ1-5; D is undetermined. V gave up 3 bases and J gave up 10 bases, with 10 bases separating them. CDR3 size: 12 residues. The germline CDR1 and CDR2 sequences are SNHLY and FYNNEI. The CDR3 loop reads CASSDTPGPQHF. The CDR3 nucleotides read TGTGCCAGCAGTGATACCCCAGGACCCCAGCATTTT. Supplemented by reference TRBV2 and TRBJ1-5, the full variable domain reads EPEVTQTPSHQVTQMGQEVILRCVPISNHLYFYWYRQILGQKVEFLVSFYNNEISEKSEIFDDQFSVERPDGSNFTLKIRSTKLEDSAMYFCASSDTPGPQHFGDGTRLSIL.

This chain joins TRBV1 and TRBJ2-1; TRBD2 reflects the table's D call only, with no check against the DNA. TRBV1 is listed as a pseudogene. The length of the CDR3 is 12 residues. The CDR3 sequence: CTSRISRGEQFF. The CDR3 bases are TGCACCAGCAGGATTAGCCGAGGGGAGCAGTTCTTC.

As DNA, the CDR3 is TGCGCCAGCAGCCCCAGCCCGACAGGTAGCAATCAGCCCCAGCATTTT. Protein product: CASSPSPTGSNQPQHF. This chain connects TRBV5-1 to TRBJ1-5; possible D gene TRBD1, 6 bases. V gave up 4 bases and J gave up 0 bases, with 14 bases separating them. CDR3 length equals 16 residues. Germline values: CDR1 SGHRS, CDR2 YFSETQ.

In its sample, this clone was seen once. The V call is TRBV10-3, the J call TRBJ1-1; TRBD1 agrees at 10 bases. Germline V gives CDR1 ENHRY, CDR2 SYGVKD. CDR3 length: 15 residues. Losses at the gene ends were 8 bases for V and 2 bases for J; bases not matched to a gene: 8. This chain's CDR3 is CAISSGDRGNTEAFF. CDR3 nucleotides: TGTGCCATCTCTAGTGGGGACAGGGGAAACACTGAAGCTTTCTTT.

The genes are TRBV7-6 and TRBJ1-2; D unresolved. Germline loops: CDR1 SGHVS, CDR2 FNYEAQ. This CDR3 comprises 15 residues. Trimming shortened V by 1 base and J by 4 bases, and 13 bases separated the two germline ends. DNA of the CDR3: TGTGCCAGCAGCTTAGGGGCGGGAGAAGTCTATGGCTACACCTTC. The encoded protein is CASSLGAGEVYGYTF. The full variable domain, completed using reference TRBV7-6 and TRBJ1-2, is GAGVSQSPRYKVTKRGQDVALRCDPISGHVSLYWYRQALGQGPEFLTYFNYEAQQDKSGLPNDRFSAERPEGSISTLTIQRTEQRDSAMYRCASSLGAGEVYGYTFGSGTRLTVV.

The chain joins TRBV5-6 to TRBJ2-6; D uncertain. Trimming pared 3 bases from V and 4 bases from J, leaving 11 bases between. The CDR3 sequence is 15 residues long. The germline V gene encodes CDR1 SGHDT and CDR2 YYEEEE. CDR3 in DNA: TGTGCCAGCAGCTCCCCACGGTGGGGGGCCAACGTCCTGACTTTC. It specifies CASSSPRWGANVLTF.

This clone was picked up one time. CDR3 sequence: CASSPGQGEKLFF. The CDR3 DNA sequence: TGTGCCAGCTCACCCGGACAGGGAGAAAAACTGTTTTTT. The gene calls are TRBV18 and TRBJ1-4; TRBD1 aligns across 8 bases. The germline V gene encodes CDR1 KGHSH and CDR2 LQKENI. The J segment lost 8 bases and the V segment lost 3 bases, leaving 2 bases of the junction unmatched. CDR3 size: 13 residues. Drawing the rest from reference TRBV18 and TRBJ1-4, the complete variable domain is NAGVMQNPRHLVRRRGQEARLRCSPMKGHSHVYWYRQLPEEGLKFMVYLQKENIIDESGMPKERFSAEFPKEGPSILRIQQVVRGDSAAYFCASSPGQGEKLFFGSGTQLSVL.

For the CDR3, the DNA is TGTGCCTGGAGTGTACAGGAGATCATGAACACTGAAGCTTTCTTT. Protein product: CAWSVQEIMNTEAFF. This sequence joins TRBV30 and TRBJ1-1, with TRBD1 as a possible D gene (5 bases). Trimming pared 0 bases from V and 0 bases from J, leaving 11 bases between. The germline gives CDR1 GTSNPN, CDR2 SVGIG (reference sequence). This CDR3 comprises 15 residues.

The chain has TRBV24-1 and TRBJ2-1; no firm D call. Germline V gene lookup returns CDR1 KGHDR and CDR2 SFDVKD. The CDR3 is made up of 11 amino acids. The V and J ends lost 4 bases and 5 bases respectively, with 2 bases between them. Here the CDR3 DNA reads TGTGCCACCAGTGACAACAATGAGCAGTTCTTC. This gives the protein CATSDNNEQFF.